Presented here are 14 T cell receptor beta chains from one specimen sequenced in a study of blood T cell repertoires in COVID-19. Assay used: immunoSEQ multiplex PCR; TCRdb lists only in-frame clones, some missing. The table shows fewer than 350,000 clones, with nearly 90% occurring only once. The sequenced sample was peripheral blood. These receptors were obtained from a man aged 18 to 35 with active or convalescent COVID-19.

This clone was seen once. The chain carries TRBV6-5 and TRBJ1-1, with D perhaps TRBD1 (6 bases). The CDR3 loop spans 13 amino acids. Germline values: CDR1 MNHEY, CDR2 SVGAGI. Trimming shortened V by 10 bases and J by 2 bases, and 14 bases separated the two germline ends. The CDR3 DNA reads as TGTGCCACCCAAGGACAGATTAACACTGAAGCTTTCTTT. This encodes CATQGQINTEAFF.

The gene calls are TRBV6-1 and TRBJ1-2; weak D call: TRBD1 (6 bases). The CDR3 spans 14 residues. Germline V lookup: CDR1 MNHNS, CDR2 SASEGT. The germline V and J ends were trimmed by 5 bases and 4 bases, with 14 bases remaining between them. The CDR3 loop is CASSSEDRLYGYTF. CDR3 nucleotides: TGTGCCAGCAGTTCTGAGGACAGACTCTATGGCTACACCTTC.

The chain employs TRBV5-1 and TRBJ1-1, with 7 bases lining up with TRBD1. J was trimmed by 3 bases and V by 0 bases; bases with no gene match: 8. Germline CDR1 is SGHRS and CDR2 is YFSETQ. This CDR3 has 16 amino acids. CDR3 nucleotides: TGCGCCAGCAGCTTGGGACTCTCAGACAGGGACACTGAAGCTTTCTTT. Translated: CASSLGLSDRDTEAFF.

The chain couples TRBV21-1 to TRBJ2-7; no DNA check was done on the table's D call, TRBD1. TRBV21-1 is noted as a pseudogene. The CDR3 has 18 amino acids. The CDR3 DNA follows: TGTGCCAGCAGCTACCCGGGACAGGGGGTCTATGGGCCCTACGAGCAGTACTTC. It yields the protein CASSYPGQGVYGPYEQYF.

The V and J genes are TRBV2 and TRBJ1-6; no firm D call. The CDR3 is 14 residues long. CDR1 SNHLY and CDR2 FYNNEI come from the germline V gene. Trimming cost V 4 bases and J 9 bases, with 13 bases left between them. The CDR3 DNA is TGTGCCAGCAGTGCTGAGGGTGGCAGTTCACCCCTCCACTTT. It translates to CASSAEGGSSPLHF.

This chain connects TRBV6-2 or TRBV6-3 to TRBJ2-7; 7 positions agree with TRBD1. CDR1 is MNHEY, CDR2 SVGEGT, per germline. V lost 5 bases to trimming and J lost 2 bases; unmatched junction nucleotides: 3. The CDR3 runs to 13 residues. CDR3 coding DNA: TGTGCCAGCAGTGAGGGACAGCCCTACGAGCAGTACTTC. This codes for CASSEGQPYEQYF.

This chain uses TRBV4-3 with TRBJ1-2; TRBD1 agrees at 9 bases. Looked up from germline, CDR1 is LGHNA and CDR2 is YSLEER. This CDR3 is built from 17 residues. The J segment lost 2 bases and the V segment lost 0 bases, leaving 7 bases of the junction unmatched. As DNA, the CDR3 is TGCGCCAGCAGCCAAGATAGGACAGGGGCATTAAACTATGGCTACACCTTC. Its protein is CASSQDRTGALNYGYTF.

The V gene is TRBV4-1, the J gene TRBJ2-1; 16 bases are a match to TRBD2. Germline CDR1 MGHRA, CDR2 YSYEKL. Germline trimming cut 0 bases from V and 4 bases from J; bases unmatched to any gene: 9. The CDR3 contains 20 residues. The CDR3 coding sequence is TGCGCCAGCAGCCAAGAATCGGGACTAGCGGGGGGGGCGCTATACAATGAGCAGTTCTTC. Protein sequence: CASSQESGLAGGALYNEQFF.

This sequence joins TRBV19 and TRBJ1-5; the match to TRBD1 covers 11 bases. The V gene end was trimmed by 5 bases and the J gene end by 5 bases; junction bases not matched to a gene: 14. The germline gives CDR1 LNHDA, CDR2 SQIVND (reference sequence). The CDR3 is made up of 18 amino acids. For the CDR3, the DNA is TGTGCCAGTAGTCCGCGGGACAGGGGGGCTGTAAACCATCAGCCCCAGCATTTT. This translates into CASSPRDRGAVNHQPQHF.

Note on this clone: The sample contains more than one DNA sequence encoding this CDR3. This chain joins TRBV5-1 and TRBJ2-5; D might be TRBD2 (5 bases). This CDR3 is built from 13 residues. Trimming removed 5 bases from V and 1 base from J, with 9 bases in between. CDR1 and CDR2 from the germline V gene are SGHRS and YFSETQ. CDR3 nucleotide sequence: TGCGCCAGCAGTTTTGGGAGCCAAGAGACCCAGTACTTC. Protein product: CASSFGSQETQYF.

The chain recombines TRBV10-3 with TRBJ1-3; 7 nucleotides agree with TRBD1. Per the germline V gene, CDR1 is ENHRY and CDR2 is SYGVKD. With 8 bases clipped from V and 1 base from J, the junction kept 8 bases outside the gene matches. The CDR3 has 15 residues. CDR3 nucleotides: TGTGCCATCGGGGAGAGGACAGGTTCTGGAAACACCATATATTTT. This translates into CAIGERTGSGNTIYF.

The chain combines TRBV19 with TRBJ1-5, with TRBD1 matching over 7 bases. Germline CDR1 reads LNHDA; CDR2 reads SQIVND (reference sequence). This CDR3 has 15 residues. V was pared by 2 bases and J by 1 base, with 2 bases of the junction left unmatched. CDR3 in amino acids: CASSITGASNQPQHF. The CDR3 DNA reads TGTGCCAGTAGTATAACAGGGGCGAGCAATCAGCCCCAGCATTTT.

This chain uses TRBV19 with TRBJ2-4, with 7 bases fitting TRBD2. This CDR3 contains 15 residues. V was clipped by 3 bases and J by 3 bases; unmatched bases: 5. CDR1 LNHDA and CDR2 SQIVND come from the germline V gene (reference sequence). In DNA, the CDR3 is TGTGCCAGTAGTATGCGGGGGTTAGGCAAAAACATTCAGTACTTC. This codes for CASSMRGLGKNIQYF. The full variable domain, its missing parts supplied by reference TRBV19 and TRBJ2-4, is DGGITQSPKYLFRKEGQNVTLSCEQNLNHDAMYWYRQDPGQGLRLIYYSQIVNDFQKGDIAEGYSVSREKKESFPLTVTSAQKNPTAFYLCASSMRGLGKNIQYFGAGTRLSVL.

This rearrangement joins TRBV27 to TRBJ2-1; 9 positions match TRBD1. J lost 5 bases, V lost 5 bases, and 4 bases had no gene match. This CDR3 region has 14 residues. CDR1 and CDR2 from the germline V gene are MNHEY and SMNVEV (reference sequence). In DNA form, the CDR3 reads TGTGCCAGCAGTCCTGACAGGGGGAACAATGAGCAGTTCTTC. This sequence encodes CASSPDRGNNEQFF.